A single sample gave rise to the 15 T cell receptor beta chains below, sequenced in a study of T cells in Graves' hyperthyroidism and ophthalmopathy. RNA transcripts served as the template for amplifying TCR beta CDR3 regions. With the HTBI primer set, the TCR CDR3 went through a first round of RT-PCR. A single record per CDR3 protein comes from TCRdb applying MiXCR to the multiplex PCR reads. The sample lists roughly 700,000 distinct CDR3 sequences; over 35% were seen once. Sequenced input: blood. These receptors originate from a middle-aged woman with Graves' hyperthyroidism.

As regards this clonotype: One base away lies a much larger clone, so this may be a sequencing read error. The chain uses TRBV19 and TRBJ1-5; TRBD1 might be the D (5 bases). Between the trimmed V and J ends, which lost 7 bases and 2 bases, there was a span of 12 bases. CDR3 length: 14 amino acids. Germline CDR1 reads LNHDA; CDR2 reads SQIVND (reference sequence). This CDR3 reads CASTWTGGNQPQHF. In DNA, the CDR3 is TGTGCCAGTACCTGGACGGGGGGCAATCAGCCCCAGCATTTT.

In its sample, this clonotype was seen many times. CDR3 sequence (DNA): TGCAGTGCCCCGAGAAGGGGGCAAGAGACCCAGTACTTC. Protein: CSAPRRGQETQYF. J is TRBJ2-5 and V is TRBV20-1, with TRBD1 as a possible D gene (6 bases). This CDR3 spans 13 amino acids. The V and J ends lost 6 bases and 2 bases respectively, with 13 bases between them. Germline lookup yields CDR1 DFQATT and CDR2 SNEGSKA (reference sequence).

This clonotype was counted only a few times. This rearrangement joins TRBV7-2 to TRBJ2-7, with a tentative D call TRBD2 (6 bases). The V end lost 0 bases, the J end lost 7 bases, and 16 bases lay between the germline ends. The germline V gene encodes CDR1 SGHTA and CDR2 FQGNSA. The CDR3 runs to 15 residues. CDR3 nucleotides: TGTGCCAGCAGCTTAGCCTTGCAGTCCGGGAGAGAGCAGTACTTC. The encoded protein is CASSLALQSGREQYF.

This clonotype was observed a few times. The chain uses TRBV27 and TRBJ2-7; D may correspond to TRBD1 or TRBD2 (5 bases each). The CDR3 runs 12 residues. The germline gives CDR1 MNHEY, CDR2 SMNVEV (reference sequence). V was pared by 11 bases and J by 0 bases, with 11 bases between. CDR3 in DNA: TGTGCCGCCGGGGCTAGCTCCTACGAGCAGTACTTC. It is translated as CAAGASSYEQYF.

The V and J genes are TRBV7-2 and TRBJ2-1; D gene ambiguous. This CDR3 region has 15 residues. The germline V gene has CDR1 SGHTA and CDR2 FQGNSA. V was trimmed by 5 bases and J by 2 bases, leaving 13 bases between them. The DNA of the CDR3 is TGTGCCAGCAGCCCCGTCGGGTGGCCCTACAATGAGCAGTTCTTC. Amino acid sequence: CASSPVGWPYNEQFF.

This clonotype was seen many times. The chain carries TRBV5-8 and TRBJ1-6; D perhaps matches TRBD1 (6 bases). The length of the CDR3 is 13 residues. V gave up 0 bases and J gave up 13 bases, with 11 bases separating them. Germline V gene data show CDR1 as SGHTS and CDR2 as YDEGEE. CDR3 bases: TGTGCCAGCAGCTTGGACAGGGTTTCTCCCCTCCACTTT. Its translation: CASSLDRVSPLHF.

This clonotype appeared a single time. A much larger clone differs from this one at a single base, so this may be a read error. The chain carries TRBV7-2 and TRBJ2-7; no clear D. Per germline, CDR1 SGHTA and CDR2 FQGNSA. The CDR3 is made up of 15 amino acids. The V gene lost 1 base and the J gene lost 3 bases, with 13 bases spanning the gap. The CDR3 reads CASSLGSRFNYEQYF. DNA of the CDR3: TGTGCCAGCAGCTTAGGAAGCAGGTTTAACTACGAGCAGTACTTC.

This clonotype has ten or more counts. V gene TRBV7-6 combines with J gene TRBJ2-7, with 8 nucleotides matching TRBD1. CDR3 length: 15 amino acids. The germline gives CDR1 SGHVS, CDR2 FNYEAQ. V lost 5 bases, J lost 0 bases, and 6 bases stayed unmatched. The CDR3 here is CASSAGQGSSYEQYF. The CDR3 DNA reads as TGTGCCAGCAGCGCCGGACAGGGTAGCTCCTACGAGCAGTACTTC.

This clonotype was seen many times. The genes are TRBV20-1 and TRBJ2-5, with D possibly matching TRBD2 (6 bases). Germline assignment: CDR1 DFQATT and CDR2 SNEGSKA (reference sequence). The CDR3 runs 13 residues. The V end was cut by 6 bases, the J end by 1 base, with 12 bases between. CDR3 residues: CSAKTSPQETQYF. CDR3 bases: TGCAGTGCCAAAACTAGCCCCCAAGAGACCCAGTACTTC.

The sample holds a few counts of this clonotype. This sequence joins TRBV5-4 and TRBJ1-1; TRBD1 matches 9 bases. Looked up from germline, CDR1 is SGHNT and CDR2 is YYREEE (reference sequence). Losses at the gene ends were 2 bases for V and 5 bases for J; bases not matched to a gene: 7. CDR3 length equals 15 residues. CDR3 nucleotides: TGTGCCAGCAGCTTTAAACAGGGGGCGCGAACTGAAGCTTTCTTT. Translated: CASSFKQGARTEAFF.

The chain is built from TRBV3-1 and TRBJ2-5, with D unresolved. CDR1 LGHDT and CDR2 YNNKEL come from the germline V gene (reference sequence). V lost 0 bases and J 6 bases, leaving 5 bases between the germline ends. The CDR3 contains 12 residues. This chain's CDR3 is CASSQDHKTQYF. CDR3 sequence (DNA): TGTGCCAGCAGCCAAGATCACAAGACCCAGTACTTC.

This clonotype has only one observation. This chain connects TRBV19 to TRBJ2-1, with 10 bases lining up with TRBD2. J lost 8 bases, V lost 3 bases, and 7 bases had no gene match. Germline V lookup: CDR1 LNHDA, CDR2 SQIVND (reference sequence). This CDR3 comprises 15 residues. The CDR3 DNA is TGTGCCAGTAGTATCGGAGTAGCGGGAGGCGATGAGCAGTTCTTC. It codes for CASSIGVAGGDEQFF.

This clonotype was seen many times. CDR3 loop: CASRAYNRSNSPLHF. In DNA form, the CDR3 reads TGTGCCAGCAGAGCTTACAACCGGAGTAATTCACCCCTCCACTTT. This rearrangement joins TRBV5-5 to TRBJ1-6; D is undetermined. V lost 5 bases and J lost 6, with 15 bases in between. The CDR3 consists of 15 residues. Germline CDR1 reads SGHKS; CDR2 reads YYEKEE (reference sequence).

In the case of this clonotype: With a much larger clone just one base away, this may be a read error. The gene calls are TRBV12-3 or TRBV12-4 and TRBJ1-3; D perhaps matches TRBD1 (5 bases). CDR3 length: 14 residues. As DNA, the CDR3 is TGTGCCAGTCAACAGGCGTCGATTGGAAACACCATAGATTTT. Translated: CASQQASIGNTIDF.

This clonotype was seen a handful of times. This chain connects TRBV27 to TRBJ1-1; D is uncertain. Between the trimmed V and J ends, which lost 3 bases and 4 bases, there was a span of 9 bases. Germline loops: CDR1 MNHEY, CDR2 SMNVEV (reference sequence). The CDR3 is 13 amino acids. In DNA form, the CDR3 reads TGTGCCAGCAGTTTCCCTGGGGTCACTGAAGCTTTCTTT. It encodes CASSFPGVTEAFF.